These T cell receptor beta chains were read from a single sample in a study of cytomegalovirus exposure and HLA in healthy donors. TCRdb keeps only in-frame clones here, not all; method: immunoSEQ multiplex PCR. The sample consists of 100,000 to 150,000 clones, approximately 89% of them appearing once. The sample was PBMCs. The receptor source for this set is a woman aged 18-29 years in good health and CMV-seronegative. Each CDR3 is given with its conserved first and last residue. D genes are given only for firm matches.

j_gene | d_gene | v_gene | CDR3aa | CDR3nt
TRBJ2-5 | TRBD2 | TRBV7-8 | CASSPTSGGAGTQYF | TGTGCCAGCAGCCCAACTAGCGGGGGGGCTGGGACCCAGTACTTC
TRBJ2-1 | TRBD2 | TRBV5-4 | CASSTPGLAGGYVYNEQFF | TGTGCCAGCAGCACCCCGGGACTAGCGGGGGGCTACGTCTACAATGAGCAGTTCTTC
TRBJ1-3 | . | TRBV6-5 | CASRTTASGNTIYF | TGTGCCAGCAGAACGACAGCCTCTGGAAACACCATATATTTT
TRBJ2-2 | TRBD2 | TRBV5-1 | CASSTGGLAGVTGELFF | TGCGCCAGCAGCACTGGAGGACTAGCGGGAGTTACCGGGGAGCTGTTTTTT
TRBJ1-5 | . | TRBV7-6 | CASSAGFNQPQHF | TGTGCCAGCAGCGCAGGGTTCAATCAGCCCCAGCATTTT
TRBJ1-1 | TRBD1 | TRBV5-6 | CASSLTGVNTEAFF | TGTGCCAGCAGCTTGACAGGGGTGAACACTGAAGCTTTCTTT
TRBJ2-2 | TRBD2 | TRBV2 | CASSERSGRATGELFF | TGTGCCAGCAGTGAAAGGAGCGGGAGGGCCACCGGGGAGCTGTTTTTT
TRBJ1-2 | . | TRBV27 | CASSSLPLYGYTF | TGTGCCAGCAGTTCCCTCCCCCTCTATGGCTACACCTTC
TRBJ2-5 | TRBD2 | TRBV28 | CASSPSGTSVKKETQYF | TGTGCCAGCAGCCCATCCGGGACTAGCGTTAAGAAAGAGACCCAGTACTTC
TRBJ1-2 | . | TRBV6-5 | CASSPTDNYGYTF | TGTGCCAGCAGCCCCACAGATAACTATGGCTACACCTTC
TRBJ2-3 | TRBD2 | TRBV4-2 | CASSHQGLAATSTDTQYF | TGTGCCAGCAGCCATCAGGGACTAGCCGCTACTAGCACAGATACGCAGTATTTT
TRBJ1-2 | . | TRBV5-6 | CASSGMDFLYGYTF | TGTGCCAGCAGCGGAATGGACTTCCTCTATGGCTACACCTTC
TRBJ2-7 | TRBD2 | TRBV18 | CASSPFAGGHEQYF | TGTGCCAGCTCACCCTTTGCGGGAGGCCACGAGCAGTACTTC
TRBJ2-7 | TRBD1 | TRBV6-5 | CASSFTGGKYEQYF | TGTGCCAGCAGCTTTACAGGGGGCAAGTACGAGCAGTACTTC
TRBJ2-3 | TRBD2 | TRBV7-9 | CASSLGTSGIADTQYF | TGTGCCAGCAGCCTAGGGACTAGCGGGATTGCAGATACGCAGTATTTT
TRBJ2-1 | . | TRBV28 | CATGSGAGAGEQFF | TGTGCCACAGGATCCGGGGCGGGGGCCGGTGAGCAGTTCTTC
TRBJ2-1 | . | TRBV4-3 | CASSPRDSYNEQFF | TGCGCCAGCAGCCCCCGGGACTCCTACAATGAGCAGTTCTTC
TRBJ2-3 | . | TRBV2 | CASSSEGTDTQYF | TGTGCCAGCAGTAGCGAAGGCACAGATACGCAGTATTTT
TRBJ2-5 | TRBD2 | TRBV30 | CAWTSGGAVETQYF | TGTGCCTGGACTAGCGGGGGGGCCGTTGAGACCCAGTACTTC
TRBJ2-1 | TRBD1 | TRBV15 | CATSRPFRPGTGLLFF | TGTGCCACCAGCAGACCCTTTCGTCCCGGGACAGGACTGCTGTTCTTC
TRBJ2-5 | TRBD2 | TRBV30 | CAWSPGLAGDQETQYF | TGTGCCTGGAGTCCGGGACTAGCGGGGGATCAAGAGACCCAGTACTTC
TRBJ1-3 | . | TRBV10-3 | CAIRDTSGNTIYF | TGTGCCATCAGGGACACCTCTGGAAACACCATATATTTT
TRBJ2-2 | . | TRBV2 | CASIEELNTGELFF | TGTGCCAGCATTGAGGAGTTGAACACCGGGGAGCTGTTTTTT
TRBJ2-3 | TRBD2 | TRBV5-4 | CASSRLQTGLAGSTDTQYF | TGTGCCAGCAGCAGATTACAGACGGGACTAGCGGGGAGCACAGATACGCAGTATTTT
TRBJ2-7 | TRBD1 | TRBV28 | CASSRPGTGEYEQYF | TGTGCCAGCAGTCGACCCGGGACAGGGGAATACGAGCAGTACTTC
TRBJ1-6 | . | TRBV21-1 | CASSTWDRHSPLHF | TGTGCCAGCAGCACATGGGACAGGCATTCACCCCTCCACTTT
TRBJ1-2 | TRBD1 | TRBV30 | CAWSATGAFNYGYTF | TGTGCCTGGAGTGCTACAGGGGCCTTCAACTATGGCTACACCTTC
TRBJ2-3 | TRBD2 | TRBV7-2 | CASSSPGGDTQYF | TGTGCCAGCAGCTCCCCGGGGGGGGATACGCAGTATTTT
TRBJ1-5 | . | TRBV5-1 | CASSLAPGQNQPQHF | TGCGCCAGCAGCTTGGCCCCAGGGCAGAATCAGCCCCAGCATTTT
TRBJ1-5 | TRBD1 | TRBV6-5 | CASSSGQYNQPQHF | TGTGCCAGCAGTTCGGGACAGTATAATCAGCCCCAGCATTTT
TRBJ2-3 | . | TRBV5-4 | CASSLESGDTQYF | TGTGCCAGCAGCTTGGAAAGCGGGGATACGCAGTATTTT
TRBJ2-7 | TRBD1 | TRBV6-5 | CASSPRDRTYEQYF | TGTGCCAGCAGCCCTAGGGACAGGACCTACGAGCAGTACTTC
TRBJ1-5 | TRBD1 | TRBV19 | CASSIRDRGYSNQPQHF | TGTGCCAGTAGTATCCGTGACAGGGGGTATAGCAATCAGCCCCAGCATTTT
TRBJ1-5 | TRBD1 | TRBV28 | CASKGARSNQPQHF | TGTGCCAGCAAGGGGGCCCGGAGCAATCAGCCCCAGCATTTT
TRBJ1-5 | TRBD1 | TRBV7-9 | CASSLADRALYSNQPQHF | TGTGCCAGCAGCTTAGCGGACAGGGCCCTTTATAGCAATCAGCCCCAGCATTTT
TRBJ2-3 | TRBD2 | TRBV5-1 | CASSSKLAGLRDTQYF | TGCGCCAGCAGCTCCAAACTAGCGGGGCTCCGAGATACGCAGTATTTT